This T cell receptor beta chain was found in a study of T cells in Graves' hyperthyroidism and ophthalmopathy (dated by TCRdb to about 2019). At the level of the whole study: Peripheral blood samples were taken at initial diagnosis, before any treatment was given. To identify TCR V-J signatures that set the groups apart, the researchers used a discovery cohort of 95 to 100 patients, made up of 40 to 45 with Graves' ophthalmopathy and 57 with stable Graves' hyperthyroidism. Prospective prediction of ophthalmopathy was tested in an independent validation cohort of 18 to 20 hyperthyroidism patients and 17 patients who later progressed to ophthalmopathy. For training and testing, the roughly 100 patients in the discovery cohort were randomly divided in a 7:3 ratio. Thyroid tissue and blood T-cell repertoires from about six Graves' hyperthyroidism patients were also compared in the study. After sampling, hyperthyroidism patients received methimazole starting at 30 mg daily, and ophthalmopathy patients received high-dose intravenous methylprednisolone. The paper reports TCR Vbeta CDR3 sequencing of over 130 peripheral blood samples: around 45 ophthalmopathy, roughly 80 hyperthyroidism and around 17 progressor patients. Study-wide conclusions, independent of this receptor: Most expanded thyroid clonotypes (frequency above 0.001) were also detected in blood, suggesting blood repertoires may reflect thyroid immune responses. In validation, progression to ophthalmopathy was predicted by the model with 70% to 71% sensitivity and under 85% specificity, a median of approximately 6.5 months before onset. Sample size was not statistically predetermined, and blinding of investigators to group allocation was not performed. A 13 V-J signature model separated ophthalmopathy from stable hyperthyroidism, with around 91% sensitivity and 81.08% specificity in cross-validation and 80%/75% in testing.

Stable Graves' hyperthyroidism was defined as the absence of progression to ophthalmopathy over 18 months of follow-up. Hyperthyroidism patients were newly diagnosed, had a disease duration of under 2 months, and were aged 18 to 65 years. Patients with uncontrolled infections, other autoimmune diseases, pregnancy or lactation were excluded. Diagnoses relied on clinical symptoms, serum thyroxine and TRAb, thyroid ultrasound and orbital computed tomography. PBMCs were separated from about 10 ml of fresh peripheral blood using Ficoll-Paque density gradient centrifugation. Trizol reagent was used to extract total RNA, and RNA quality was then checked on an Agilent 2100 Bioanalyzer. The TCR beta CDR3 regions were amplified from RNA transcripts. The TCR CDR3 was subjected to a first round of RT-PCR using the HTBI primer set and the Qiagen OneStep RT-PCR kit. Libraries were constructed in a second round of multiplex PCR, after which size selection and purification were carried out. Sequencing of the libraries was done on an Illumina HiSeq2000 using paired-end 100 bp reads. Per the source publication's procedure: Raw data were processed with SOAPnuke, discarding reads with adapters, uncalled bases, mean Phred below 15, or no exact constant-primer or identifier match. High-quality paired reads were merged using COPE v1.2.5, and each unique nucleotide sequence was defined as a clonotype. Clonotypes were aligned to IMGT TRBV, TRBD and TRBJ reference segments using MiTCR v1.1. The analysis was restricted to V-J combinations with a frequency above 0.0001, which together covered around 99% of the repertoires. A TCS score was defined as the ratio between F50 (clonal expansion) and ExV (chaos), using BLOSUM62-based TCRdist between CDR3 peptides within each V-J. Welch's t-statistics and random forest reduced just over 500 V-J features to 10 to 15, which were used in a naive Bayes classifier (R e1071). TCRdb trimmed public reads at Q25 via fastp, called clones via MiXCR and kept in-frame beta chains. Rows are combined by CDR3 protein, so each entry shows the most common genes and DNA. None of the V and J calls come from the authors' own analysis; TCRdb made them. Present in this sample are some 720,000 distinct CDR3 sequences, about 17% of which were seen just once. The ten largest account for approximately 8% of the sample.

CDR1 and CDR2 were assigned from the germline V gene as MDHEN and SYDVKM. Deletion took 4 bases off V and 5 bases off J, with a span of 12 bases between the germline ends. From cysteine to phenylalanine, the CDR3 is 14 amino acids long. The CDR3 DNA has 42 bases and is translated from base 1. Of note for this clonotype: This receptor's antigen is unknown. No base quality values were provided; no much bigger clone lies one nucleotide off.

The specimen was blood. The origin of this receptor is a man between 18 and 35 years old with Graves' hyperthyroidism. The chain is made from TRBV28 and TRBJ1-5; the D gene is not confidently resolved. The DNA reads TGTGCCAGCAGTTCCCCTCGAGTGGATCAGCCCCAGCATTTT. It is translated as CASSSPRVDQPQHF.